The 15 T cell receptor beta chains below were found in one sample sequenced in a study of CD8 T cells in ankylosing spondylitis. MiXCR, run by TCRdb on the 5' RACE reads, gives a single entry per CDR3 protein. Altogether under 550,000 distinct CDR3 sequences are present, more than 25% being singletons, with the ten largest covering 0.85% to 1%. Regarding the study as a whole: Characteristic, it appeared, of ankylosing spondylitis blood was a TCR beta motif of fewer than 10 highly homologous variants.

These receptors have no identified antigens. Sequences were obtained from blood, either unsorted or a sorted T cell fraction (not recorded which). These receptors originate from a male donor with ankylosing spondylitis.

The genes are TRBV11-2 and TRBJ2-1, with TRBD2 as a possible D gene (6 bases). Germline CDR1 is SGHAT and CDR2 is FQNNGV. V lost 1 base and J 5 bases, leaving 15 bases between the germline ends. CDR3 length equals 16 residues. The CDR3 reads CASSLGSNRGNNEQFF. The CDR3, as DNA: TGTGCCAGCAGCTTAGGCTCGAACCGGGGGAACAATGAGCAGTTCTTC.

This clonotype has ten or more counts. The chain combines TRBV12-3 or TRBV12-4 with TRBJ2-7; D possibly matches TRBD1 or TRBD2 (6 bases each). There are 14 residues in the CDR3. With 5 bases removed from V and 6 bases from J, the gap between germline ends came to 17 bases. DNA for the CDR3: TGTGCCAGCAGTCCGCCGGGGGCCGCCCTCGAGCAGTACTTC. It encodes CASSPPGAALEQYF.

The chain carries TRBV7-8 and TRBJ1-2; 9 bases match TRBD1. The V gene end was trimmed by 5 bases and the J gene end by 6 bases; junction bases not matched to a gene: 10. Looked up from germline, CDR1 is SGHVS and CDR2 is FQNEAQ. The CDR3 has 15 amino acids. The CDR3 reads CASSELGDRVHGYTF. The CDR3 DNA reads TGTGCCAGCAGCGAACTAGGGGACAGGGTGCATGGCTACACCTTC.

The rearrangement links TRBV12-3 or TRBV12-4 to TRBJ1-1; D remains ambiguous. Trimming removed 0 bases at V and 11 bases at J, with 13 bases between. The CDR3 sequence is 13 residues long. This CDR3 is CASSLATSSRAFF. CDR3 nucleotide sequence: TGTGCCAGCAGTTTAGCGACTTCAAGTAGGGCTTTCTTT.

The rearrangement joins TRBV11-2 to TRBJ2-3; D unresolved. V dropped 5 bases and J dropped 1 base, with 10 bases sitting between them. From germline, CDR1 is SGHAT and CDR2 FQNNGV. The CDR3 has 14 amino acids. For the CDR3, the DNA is TGTGCCAGCAGCCCAATTCGGGGCACAGATACGCAGTATTTT. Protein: CASSPIRGTDTQYF. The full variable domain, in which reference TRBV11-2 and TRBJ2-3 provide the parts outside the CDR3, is EAGVAQSPRYKIIEKRQSVAFWCNPISGHATLYWYQQILGQGPKLLIQFQNNGVVDDSQLPKDRFSAERLKGVDSTLKIQPAKLEDSAVYLCASSPIRGTDTQYFGPGTRLTVL.

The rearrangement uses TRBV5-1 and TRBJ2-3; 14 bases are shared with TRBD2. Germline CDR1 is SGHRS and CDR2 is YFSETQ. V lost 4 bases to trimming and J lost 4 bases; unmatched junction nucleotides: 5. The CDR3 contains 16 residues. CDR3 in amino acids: CASSQGLAGGADTQYF. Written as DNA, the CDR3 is TGCGCCAGCAGCCAAGGACTAGCGGGAGGTGCAGATACGCAGTATTTT.

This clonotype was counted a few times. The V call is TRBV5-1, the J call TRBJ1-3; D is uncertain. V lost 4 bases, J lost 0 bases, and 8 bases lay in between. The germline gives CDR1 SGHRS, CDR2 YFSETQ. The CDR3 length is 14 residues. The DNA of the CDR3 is TGCGCCAGCAGCGATACAGCCTCTGGAAACACCATATATTTT. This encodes CASSDTASGNTIYF. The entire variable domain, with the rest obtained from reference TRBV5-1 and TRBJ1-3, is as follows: KAGVTQTPRYLIKTRGQQVTLSCSPISGHRSVSWYQQTPGQGLQFLFEYFSETQRNKGNFPGRFSGRQFSNSRSEMNVSTLELGDSALYLCASSDTASGNTIYFGEGSWLTVV.

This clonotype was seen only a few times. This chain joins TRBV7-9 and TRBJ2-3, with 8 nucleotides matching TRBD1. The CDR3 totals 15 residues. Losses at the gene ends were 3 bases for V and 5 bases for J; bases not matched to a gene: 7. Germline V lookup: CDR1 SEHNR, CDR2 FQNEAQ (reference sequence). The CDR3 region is CASSFLTGGQDTQYF. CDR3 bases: TGTGCCAGCAGCTTTTTAACAGGGGGTCAAGATACGCAGTATTTT.

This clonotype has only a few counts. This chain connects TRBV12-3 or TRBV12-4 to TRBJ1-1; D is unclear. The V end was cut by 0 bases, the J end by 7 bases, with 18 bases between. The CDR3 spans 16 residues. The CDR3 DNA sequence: TGTGCCAGCAGTTTAGCTCACTTCGACATCAAAGGTGAAGCTTTCTTT. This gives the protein CASSLAHFDIKGEAFF.

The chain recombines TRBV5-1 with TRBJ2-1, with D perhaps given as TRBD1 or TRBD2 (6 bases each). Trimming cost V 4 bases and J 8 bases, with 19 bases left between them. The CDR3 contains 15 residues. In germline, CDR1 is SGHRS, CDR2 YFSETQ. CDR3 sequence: CASSPIGQGTDEQFF. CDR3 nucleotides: TGCGCCAGCAGCCCAATCGGGCAGGGGACTGATGAGCAGTTCTTC.

CDR3 protein: CASSHPRRASGTRTYEQYF. In nucleotides, the CDR3 is TGTGCCAGCAGCCATCCCCGACGGGCTAGCGGGACCCGTACCTACGAGCAGTACTTC. V usage is TRBV11-2 and J usage is TRBJ2-7, with 9 bases aligning to TRBD2. This CDR3 is built from 19 residues. Germline V lookup: CDR1 SGHAT, CDR2 FQNNGV. V trimming: 5 bases; J trimming: 2 bases; junction bases outside the gene matches: 19.

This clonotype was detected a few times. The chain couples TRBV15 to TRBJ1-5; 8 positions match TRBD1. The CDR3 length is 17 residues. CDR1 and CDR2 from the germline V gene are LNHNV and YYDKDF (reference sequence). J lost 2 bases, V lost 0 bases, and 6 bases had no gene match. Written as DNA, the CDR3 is TGTGCCACCAGCAGAGATGGCAGGGGGCGCGGCAATCAGCCCCAGCATTTT. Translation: CATSRDGRGRGNQPQHF.

CDR3 bases: TGTGCCAGCAGCCCTCGGGAGGACAGGAGCTACGAGCAGTACGTC. Translating gives CASSPREDRSYEQYV. The rearrangement links TRBV9 to TRBJ2-7; D assignment may be TRBD1 or TRBD2 (7 bases each). This CDR3 spans 15 amino acids. CDR1 is SGDLS and CDR2 is YYNGEE in the germline V gene. V lost 4 bases, J lost 3 bases, and 17 bases lay in between.

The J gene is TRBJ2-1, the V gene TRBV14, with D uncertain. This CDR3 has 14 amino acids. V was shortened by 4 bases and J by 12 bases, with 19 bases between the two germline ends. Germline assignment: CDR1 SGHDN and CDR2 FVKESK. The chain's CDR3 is CASSPLDISKGQFF. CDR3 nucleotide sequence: TGTGCCAGCAGCCCCCTAGACATCTCGAAGGGGCAGTTCTTC.

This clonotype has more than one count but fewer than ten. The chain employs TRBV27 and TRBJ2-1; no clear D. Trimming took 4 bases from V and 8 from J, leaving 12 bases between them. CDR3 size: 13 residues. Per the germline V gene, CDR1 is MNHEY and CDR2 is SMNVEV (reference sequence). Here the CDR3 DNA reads TGTGCCAGCAGTTCTTACTCTTTCGATGAGCAGTTCTTC. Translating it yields CASSSYSFDEQFF.